This entry features one TCR beta chain sequence. The target of this receptor is not known. Base qualities are missing; no much larger clone stands one base away. The CDR1 and CDR2 encoded by the germline V gene are SNHLY and FYNNEI. After removal of 6 bases from V and 0 bases from J, the junction retains 2 bases not matched to a gene. The CDR3 holds 13 amino acids from the cysteine to the phenylalanine. Only CDR3 DNA is held: 39 bases, read in frame from base 1. Receptor amplification or capture employed the immunoSEQ multiplex PCR assay. This is the immuneACCESS table as TCRdb keeps it, with only in-frame sequences that have V and J called. A part of the clones is gone; compared with another copy, unresolved V genes explain less than half, and the rest is unexplained. The sample includes over 450,000 clones, with around three quarters observed a single time. The ten largest clones represent more than 0.01% of the sample.

This specimen comes from a study of shared T cell receptors in the human thymus (dated by TCRdb to the early 2020s). In terms of the full investigation: The study examined how the human thymus generates shared, self-reactive T-cell receptor alpha chains.

The same sample was also used in a study of human thymus T cells. As the second paper documents: Immunologically healthy infants undergoing open corrective cardiac surgery for congenital heart defects in Finland were used as donors. Thymus tissue was obtained as surgical resects removed during corrective cardiac surgery. Both the thymic and the peripheral blood repertoires appeared to show biased V and J gene segment usage. According to the related research, thymic TCR repertoires were highly overlapping among unrelated individuals. The study described the TCR alpha and beta repertoires in eight or nine infant thymus samples and a handful of matching peripheral blood samples. The infant donors were roughly 7 to 250 days old, and the cohort included a handful of males and two females. Thymocytes were released mechanically from tissue and stored at -70 °C as pellets of 10-30 million cells. A QIAsymphony instrument was used to extract genomic DNA from the frozen cell pellets. The immunoSEQ multiplex PCR assay was used to amplify the TCRB and TCRAD loci from a standardized amount of quality-controlled genomic DNA. The amplicons spanned the V(D)J region and were long enough to cover the CDR3 and allow V and J genes to be identified. Amplicon sequencing was performed on an Illumina platform through the commercial immunoSEQ service. Primer bias and sequencing errors were corrected as previously described, and TCRAD and TCRB definitions were based on the IMGT database. Analysis of the repertoires was done with immunoSEQ Analyzer 3.0 and VDJTools and included basic statistics, V/J segment usage, diversity estimates, rarefaction and pairwise overlap. Diversity was estimated using the Chao1, ChaoE, Efron-Thisted, Shannon and inverse Simpson indices, and was also estimated on datasets down-sampled to the size of the smallest sample. Repertoire overlap was determined by strict matching of CDR3 nucleotide sequence, V gene and J gene, and Jaccard-based multidimensional scaling clustering was applied. Thymus samples yielded on average roughly 800,000 unique TCRB clonotypes, compared with roughly 80,000 from blood samples.

The clonotype comes from a boy under two years old with a congenital heart defect. Donor details come from another sample of the same person, matched by shared clones. This sequence uses TRBV2 and TRBJ2-7; TRBD2 matches 7 bases in the middle. The specimen sequenced was thymocytes. CDR3 region: CASRGTNSYEQYF. The DNA reads as follows: TGTGCCAGCAGGGGGACTAACTCCTACGAGCAGTACTTC.